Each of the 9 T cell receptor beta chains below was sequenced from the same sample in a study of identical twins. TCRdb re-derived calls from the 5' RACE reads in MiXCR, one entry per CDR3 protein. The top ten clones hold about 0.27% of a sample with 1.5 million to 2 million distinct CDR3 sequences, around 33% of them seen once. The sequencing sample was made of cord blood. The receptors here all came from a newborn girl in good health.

In DNA form, the CDR3 reads TGTGCCAGCATAGGGCTTTCTGGAGATACGCAGTATTTT. Amino acids: CASIGLSGDTQYF. The chain recombines TRBV6-5 with TRBJ2-3; D not resolved. This CDR3 spans 13 amino acids. Germline CDR1 is MNHEY and CDR2 is SVGAGI. The V and J ends lost 7 bases and 5 bases respectively, with 13 bases between them.

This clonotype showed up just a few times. As DNA, the CDR3 is TGTGCCAGCAGCAAAGCCGGGGGGCATCATAGCAATCAGCCCCAGCATTTT. This sequence encodes CASSKAGGHHSNQPQHF. This chain joins TRBV21-1 and TRBJ1-5; TRBD1, the table's D call, lacks a check against the DNA. TRBV21-1 is a pseudogene locus. This CDR3 is 17 amino acids long.

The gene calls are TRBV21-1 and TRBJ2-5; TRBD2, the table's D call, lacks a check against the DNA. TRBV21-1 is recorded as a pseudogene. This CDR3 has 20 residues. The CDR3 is CASSKPYEPSAGGLQETQYF. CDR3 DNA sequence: TGTGCCAGCAGCAAACCCTACGAACCCTCTGCGGGAGGATTACAAGAGACCCAGTACTTC.

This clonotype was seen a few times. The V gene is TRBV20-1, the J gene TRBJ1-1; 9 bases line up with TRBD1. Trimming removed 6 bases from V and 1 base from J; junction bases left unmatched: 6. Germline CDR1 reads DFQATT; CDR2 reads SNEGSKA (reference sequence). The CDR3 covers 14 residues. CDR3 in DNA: TGCAGTGCGGGCGGACAGGGGTGGAACACTGAAGCTTTCTTT. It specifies CSAGGQGWNTEAFF.

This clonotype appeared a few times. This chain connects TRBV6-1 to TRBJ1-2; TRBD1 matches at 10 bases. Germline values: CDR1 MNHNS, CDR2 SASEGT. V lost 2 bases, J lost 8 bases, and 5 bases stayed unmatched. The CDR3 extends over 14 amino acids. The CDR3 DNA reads TGTGCCAGCAGTGAATCCTGGACAGGGGGAGGCTACACCTTC. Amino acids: CASSESWTGGGYTF.

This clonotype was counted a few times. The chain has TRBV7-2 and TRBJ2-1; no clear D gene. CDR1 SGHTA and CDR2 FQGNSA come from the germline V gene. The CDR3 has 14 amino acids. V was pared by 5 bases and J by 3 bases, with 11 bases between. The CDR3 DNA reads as TGTGCCAGCAGCCCTCGAGGAAACTACAATGAGCAGTTCTTC. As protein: CASSPRGNYNEQFF. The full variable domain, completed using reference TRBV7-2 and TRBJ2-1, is GAGVSQSPSNKVTEKGKDVELRCDPISGHTALYWYRQSLGQGLEFLIYFQGNSAPDKSGLPSDRFSAERTGGSVSTLTIQRTQQEDSAVYLCASSPRGNYNEQFFGPGTRLTVL.

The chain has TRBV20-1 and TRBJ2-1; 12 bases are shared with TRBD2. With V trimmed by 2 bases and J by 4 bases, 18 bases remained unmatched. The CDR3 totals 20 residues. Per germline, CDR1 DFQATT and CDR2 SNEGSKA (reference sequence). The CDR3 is CSARWWRVASGRGDYNEQFF. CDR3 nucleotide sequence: TGCAGTGCTAGATGGTGGCGGGTGGCTAGCGGGAGGGGGGATTACAATGAGCAGTTCTTC.

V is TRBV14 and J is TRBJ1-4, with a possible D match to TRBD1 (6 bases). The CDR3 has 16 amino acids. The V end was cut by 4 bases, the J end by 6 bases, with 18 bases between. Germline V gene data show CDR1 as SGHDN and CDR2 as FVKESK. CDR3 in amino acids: CASSLKTGPFDEKLFF. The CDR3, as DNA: TGTGCCAGCAGCCTGAAGACAGGCCCCTTCGATGAAAAACTGTTTTTT.

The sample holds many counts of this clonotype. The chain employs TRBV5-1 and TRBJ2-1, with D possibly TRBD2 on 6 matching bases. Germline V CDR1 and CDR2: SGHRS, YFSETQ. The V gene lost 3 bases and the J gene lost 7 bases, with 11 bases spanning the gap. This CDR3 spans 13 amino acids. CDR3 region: CASSSPGTNEQFF. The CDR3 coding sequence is TGCGCCAGCAGCTCCCCCGGGACTAATGAGCAGTTCTTC.